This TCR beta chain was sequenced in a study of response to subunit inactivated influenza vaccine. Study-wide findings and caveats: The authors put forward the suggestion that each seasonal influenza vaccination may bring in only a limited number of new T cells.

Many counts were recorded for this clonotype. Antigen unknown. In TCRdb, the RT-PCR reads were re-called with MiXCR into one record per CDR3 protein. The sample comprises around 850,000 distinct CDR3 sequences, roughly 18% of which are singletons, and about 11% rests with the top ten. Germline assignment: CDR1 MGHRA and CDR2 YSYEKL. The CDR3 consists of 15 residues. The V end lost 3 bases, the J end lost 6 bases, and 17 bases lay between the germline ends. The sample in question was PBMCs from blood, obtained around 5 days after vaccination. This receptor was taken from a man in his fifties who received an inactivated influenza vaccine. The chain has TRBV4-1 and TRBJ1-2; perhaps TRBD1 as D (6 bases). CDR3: CASSQAGVRADGYTF. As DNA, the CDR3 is TGCGCCAGCAGCCAGGCAGGGGTTAGGGCTGATGGCTACACCTTC.